One sample yielded the 18 T cell receptor beta chains listed below, sequenced in a study of T cell repertoires in cytomegalovirus infection. TCRdb passed the reads through MiXCR, listing each CDR3 protein once. Found here are over 95,000 distinct CDR3 sequences, roughly 30% of them singletons; the top ten hold 40% to 45%. Their antigens remain unidentified. Source: CD8+ T cells from cultured PBMCs, taken from culture after CMV antigen stimulation. Receptor source: a human donor in good health (CMV status not recorded). Some clones in this sample may be carry-over from other donors' samples.

The V call is TRBV5-1, the J call TRBJ1-1; no clear D gene. Germline lookup yields CDR1 SGHRS and CDR2 YFSETQ. With 2 bases removed from V and 0 bases from J, the gap between germline ends came to 8 bases. The CDR3 consists of 14 residues. CDR3 sequence reads: CASSFGQMNTEAFF. CDR3 in DNA: TGCGCCAGCAGCTTCGGGCAGATGAACACTGAAGCTTTCTTT.

The chain carries TRBV6-2 or TRBV6-3 and TRBJ1-1; D is ambiguous. The germline CDR1 and CDR2 sequences are MNHEY and SVGEGT. Between the trimmed V and J ends, which lost 8 bases and 1 base, there was a span of 17 bases. This CDR3 is 15 amino acids long. CDR3 loop: CASGEGWVKNTEAFF. CDR3 bases: TGTGCCAGCGGCGAGGGATGGGTTAAGAACACTGAAGCTTTCTTT.

There are many counts of this clonotype. The chain employs TRBV7-9 and TRBJ2-2; D might be TRBD2 (5 bases). V shed 4 bases and J shed 6 bases, with 18 bases lying between them. Germline values: CDR1 SEHNR, CDR2 FQNEAQ (reference sequence). This CDR3 comprises 16 residues. For the CDR3, the DNA is TGTGCCAGCAGCTCATCCGCGAAGGGAGCCCCCGGGGAGCTGTTTTTT. Encoded protein: CASSSSAKGAPGELFF. The full variable domain, rest sourced from reference TRBV7-9 and TRBJ2-2, is DTGVSQNPRHKITKRGQNVTFRCDPISEHNRLYWYRQTLGQGPEFLTYFQNEAQLEKSRLLSDRFSAERPKGSFSTLEIQRTEQGDSAMYLCASSSSAKGAPGELFFGEGSRLTVL.

In this sample, this clonotype turned up a few times. A junction boundary mismatches the germline segment, possibly from a read error. The chain recombines TRBV6-5 with TRBJ1-1, with D perhaps TRBD1 (5 bases). Germline loops: CDR1 MNHEY, CDR2 SVGAGI. The CDR3 consists of 15 residues. CDR3 residues: CASSALGEGLFKLIF. Written as DNA, the CDR3 is TGTGCCAGCAGTGCCCTCGGGGAGGGGTTATTCAAGCTGATCTTT.

In its sample, this clonotype was seen many times. This chain links TRBV24-1 with TRBJ2-1; 9 bases map to TRBD2. The CDR3 loop spans 14 amino acids. CDR1 is KGHDR, CDR2 SFDVKD, per germline. V was pared by 5 bases and J by 5 bases, with 3 bases of the junction left unmatched. CDR3 sequence reads: CATSGRLADNEQFF. CDR3 DNA: TGTGCCACCAGTGGCCGACTAGCGGACAATGAGCAGTTCTTC.

This clonotype was observed many times. The chain combines TRBV4-2 with TRBJ2-5; perhaps TRBD2 as D (5 bases). V lost 1 base and J lost 5, with 8 bases in between. The CDR3 spans 13 residues. Germline values: CDR1 LGHNA, CDR2 YNFKEQ. The chain's CDR3 is CASSQGLLETQYF. The CDR3 DNA reads TGTGCCAGCAGCCAAGGACTATTGGAGACCCAGTACTTC.

J is TRBJ2-1 and V is TRBV6-5, with TRBD2 matching 9 bases. The CDR3 runs to 16 residues. CDR1 and CDR2 from the germline V gene are MNHEY and SVGAGI. V dropped 0 bases and J dropped 12; count of bases not matched to a gene: 12. The DNA of the CDR3 is TGTGCCAGCAGTTACTCGACGCCGGATCTAGCGGGGCCGCAGTTCTTC. Its translation is CASSYSTPDLAGPQFF.

This clonotype was seen a handful of times. The chain uses TRBV4-1 and TRBJ2-5, with 9 positions matching TRBD2. The V gene end was trimmed by 4 bases and the J gene end by 0 bases; junction bases not matched to a gene: 6. This CDR3 has 16 residues. CDR1 is MGHRA, CDR2 YSYEKL, per germline. This chain's CDR3 is CASSLASGAYQETQYF. In DNA, the CDR3 is TGCGCCAGCAGCCTCGCTAGCGGGGCGTACCAAGAGACCCAGTACTTC.

Ten or more counts support this clonotype. J is TRBJ1-5 and V is TRBV12-3 or TRBV12-4; TRBD1 aligns across 8 bases. The V segment lost 4 bases and the J segment 7 bases; nucleotides outside the gene matches: 9. This CDR3 is built from 15 residues. CDR3 region: CASSSGQGTTQPQHF. The DNA for the CDR3 is TGTGCCAGCAGTTCTGGACAGGGAACTACCCAGCCCCAGCATTTT.

This clonotype has a handful of counts. The chain couples TRBV7-6 to TRBJ2-2; D gene ambiguous. The CDR3 is 14 amino acids. The germline V and J ends were trimmed by 5 bases and 5 bases, with 12 bases remaining between them. Germline V gives CDR1 SGHVS, CDR2 FNYEAQ. In nucleotides, the CDR3 is TGTGCCAGCAGCGCATTCGACAAAACCGGGGAGCTGTTTTTT. Translation: CASSAFDKTGELFF.

A single count supports this clonotype. This rearrangement joins TRBV7-2 to TRBJ2-5; possible D gene TRBD1, 5 bases. The CDR3 contains 14 residues. V was cut by 5 bases and J by 2 bases, with 12 bases left in between. In germline, CDR1 is SGHTA, CDR2 FQGNSA. DNA of the CDR3: TGTGCCAGCAGCGAGGCAGGGAATCAAGAGACCCAGTACTTC. Translated, it gives CASSEAGNQETQYF.

In nucleotides, the CDR3 is TGTGCCAGTAGAGGACAGGGGGTGGGGGAGCAGTTCTTC. Protein: CASRGQGVGEQFF. The gene calls are TRBV19 and TRBJ2-1; 10 bases match TRBD1. V lost 6 bases and J lost 10; bases outside the gene matches: 6. The CDR3 length is 13 residues. The germline CDR1 and CDR2 sequences are LNHDA and SQIVND (reference sequence).

This clonotype was seen a few times. This chain joins TRBV14 and TRBJ1-1, with a weak D call TRBD1 (5 bases). Trimming pared 6 bases from V and 6 bases from J, leaving 17 bases between. This CDR3 has 14 residues. The germline gives CDR1 SGHDN, CDR2 FVKESK. This chain's CDR3 is CASRLSGMGPEAFF. CDR3 bases: TGTGCCAGCAGACTTTCGGGAATGGGGCCTGAAGCTTTCTTT.

This clonotype was recorded once. The chain joins TRBV6-6 to TRBJ1-1; D not certain. Germline V gene data show CDR1 as MNHNY and CDR2 as SVGAGI (reference sequence). This CDR3 comprises 14 residues. Trimming shortened V by 0 bases and J by 5 bases, and 10 bases separated the two germline ends. The CDR3 DNA sequence: TGTGCCAGCAGTTACTCGGTTCAGCTTACTGAAGCTTTCTTT. Translation gives CASSYSVQLTEAFF.

CDR3 sequence (DNA): TGTGCCAGCAGTTTTGTGGCAGGGGAGAGCAATGAGCAGTTCTTC. This gives the protein CASSFVAGESNEQFF. J is TRBJ2-1 and V is TRBV12-3 or TRBV12-4, with a tentative D call TRBD1 (6 bases). CDR3 size: 15 residues. Trimming took off 3 bases at V and 6 bases at J, with 15 bases between the two ends.

The V call is TRBV12-3 or TRBV12-4, the J call TRBJ1-5; D is ambiguous. V lost 5 bases to trimming and J lost 0 bases, with 26 bases between them. The CDR3 covers 20 residues. As DNA, the CDR3 is TGTGCCAGCAGTCTGGAAGCGGGGTTAGCTACGCTTTATAGCAATCAGCCCCAGCATTTT. Its translation is CASSLEAGLATLYSNQPQHF.

The chain couples TRBV19 to TRBJ2-1, with unresolved D. Germline-derived CDR1 and CDR2 are LNHDA and SQIVND (reference sequence). The germline V and J ends were trimmed by 1 base and 2 bases, with 3 bases remaining between them. The CDR3 spans 13 residues. CDR3 coding DNA: TGTGCCAGTAGTATAGCCACCTACAATGAGCAGTTCTTC. It specifies CASSIATYNEQFF.

This clonotype came up a few times. J is TRBJ2-1 and V is TRBV6-1; no clear D. The CDR3 is 13 residues long. The germline gives CDR1 MNHNS, CDR2 SASEGT. Trimming shortened V by 6 bases and J by 10 bases, and 16 bases separated the two germline ends. The CDR3 spells CASRTNTQGEQFF. In DNA, the CDR3 is TGTGCCAGCAGGACAAATACCCAAGGGGAGCAGTTCTTC.